This TCR beta chain is drawn from a study of CXCR3-negative and CXCR3-positive naive CD8 T cells. Broader study findings: Similar TRBV-TRBJ gene usage was seen in naive CXCR3-negative and CXCR3-positive cells, but not in memory cells. Naive cells positive for CXCR3 carried more hydrophobic TRB CDR3s than CXCR3-negative ones.

Germline V lookup: CDR1 SQVTM, CDR2 ANQGSEA. This CDR3 comprises 14 residues. Concerning this clonotype: Antigen unknown.

The method, 5' RACE with UMI labels, was used to prepare the TRB cDNA libraries. No DNA is given; TCRdb re-called the 5' RACE reads and lists each CDR3 protein once. The table lists 50,000 to 75,000 distinct CDR3 sequences. A CD45RO-CCR7+CD27+CD95- phenotype identified naive CD8+ T cells. The chain combines TRBV29-1 with TRBJ2-7; TCRdb indicates TRBD1, and absent DNA this call remains unverified. The sequence came from a human donor in good health. Some clones in this sample may be carry-over from other donors' samples. Sequenced input: naive CXCR3- CD8+ T cells from blood. Described subset: CD45RO-CCR7+CD27+CD95- naive CD8+ T cells lacking CXCR3 (TNR3-). The CDR3 region is CSVEVRQATYEQYF.